The entry below describes one TCR beta chain. This specimen comes from a study of blood T cell repertoires in COVID-19. The trim removed 0 bases at V and 4 bases at J, leaving 1 base unmatched. Germline V gene sequence: CDR1 MNHEY, CDR2 SVGEGT. The length of the CDR3 is 14 residues. Assay: immunoSEQ multiplex PCR; the TCRdb copy retains only in-frame clones and omits some. Of around 70,000 clones in the sample, around 80% were seen once. Sequenced material: peripheral blood. The chain couples TRBV6-2 or TRBV6-3 to TRBJ2-3; TRBD2 matches at 7 bases. The source of this sequence is a man aged 45-65 years with COVID-19, enrolled during active disease. CDR3 in amino acids: CASSYSTSSDTQYF. CDR3 DNA sequence: TGTGCCAGCAGTTACTCGACTAGCTCAGATACGCAGTATTTT.